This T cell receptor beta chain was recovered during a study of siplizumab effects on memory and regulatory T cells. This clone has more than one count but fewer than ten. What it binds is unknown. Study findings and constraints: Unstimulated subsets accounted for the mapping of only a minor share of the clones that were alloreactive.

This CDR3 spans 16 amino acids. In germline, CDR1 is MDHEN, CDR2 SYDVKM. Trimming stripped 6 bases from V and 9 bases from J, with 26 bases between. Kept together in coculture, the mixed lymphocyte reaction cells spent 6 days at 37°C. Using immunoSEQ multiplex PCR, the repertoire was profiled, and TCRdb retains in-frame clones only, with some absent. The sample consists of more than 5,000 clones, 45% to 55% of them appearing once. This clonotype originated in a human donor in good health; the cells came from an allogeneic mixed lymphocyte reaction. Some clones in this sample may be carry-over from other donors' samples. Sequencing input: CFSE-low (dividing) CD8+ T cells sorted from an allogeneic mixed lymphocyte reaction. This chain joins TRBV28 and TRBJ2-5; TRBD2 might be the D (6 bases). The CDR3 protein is CASSLTTGPQPGAQYF. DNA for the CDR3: TGTGCCAGCAGCCTTACCACCGGGCCTCAACCGGGGGCCCAGTACTTC.